These 30 T cell receptor beta chains were sequenced from one sample in a study of shared clonotypes between healthy human individuals. Naive-designated CD8 cells lacked CD45RO, were positively enriched for CCR7, and omitted terminally differentiated effector memory CD45RA+ cells. Only in-frame clones appear in the TCRdb table, and some are missing; sequencing was by immunoSEQ multiplex PCR. The repertoire holds roughly 1,800,000 clones, with approximately 95% as singletons. The sample was naive CD8+ T cells sorted from blood. The receptors come from a man aged 18 to 29 in good health.

The V call is TRBV6-1, the J call TRBJ2-7; 11 nucleotides line up with TRBD1. This CDR3 region has 15 residues. The trim removed 4 bases at V and 3 bases at J, leaving 5 bases unmatched. Per germline, CDR1 MNHNS and CDR2 SASEGT. CDR3 residues: CASSGTGQGVYEQYF. The DNA for the CDR3 is TGTGCCAGCAGTGGGACGGGACAGGGGGTCTACGAGCAGTACTTC.

As concerns this clone: Other nucleotide sequences in the sample specify the same CDR3. This chain connects TRBV11-2 to TRBJ2-2, with D unresolved. Per the germline V gene, CDR1 is SGHAT and CDR2 is FQNNGV. The CDR3 runs 12 residues. Deletions cut 5 bases from V and 7 bases from J, with 8 bases between. CDR3 in amino acids: CASSLLSGELFF. CDR3 nucleotide sequence: TGTGCCAGCAGCCTTCTGAGCGGGGAGCTGTTTTTT.

Notes on this clone: Other DNA sequences in this sample translate to the same CDR3. V is TRBV9 and J is TRBJ2-7; no clear D. This CDR3 region has 13 residues. CDR1 and CDR2 (germline): SGDLS, YYNGEE. Trimming cost V 0 bases and J 1 base, with 5 bases left between them. The CDR3 sequence: CASSVGGSYEQYF. CDR3 sequence (DNA): TGTGCCAGCAGCGTAGGTGGTTCCTACGAGCAGTACTTC.

CDR3 nucleotides: TGCAGCGTTTCGGTCTGGGCTCACGATGAAGAGACCCAGTACTTC. Protein: CSVSVWAHDEETQYF. The chain combines TRBV29-1 with TRBJ2-5; D gene unclear. V was shortened by 5 bases and J by 3 bases, with 19 bases between the two germline ends. This CDR3 spans 15 amino acids. Germline V gene sequence: CDR1 SQVTM, CDR2 ANQGSEA.

The CDR3 bases are TGCAGCGTCGAAACAGTCCTCAGGACTGAAGCTTTCTTT. Amino acid sequence: CSVETVLRTEAFF. The rearrangement links TRBV29-1 to TRBJ1-1; D gene unclear. This CDR3 region has 13 residues. Between the trimmed V and J ends, which lost 6 bases and 5 bases, there was a span of 16 bases. Per germline, CDR1 SQVTM and CDR2 ANQGSEA.

This clone was detected once. The same CDR3 arises from other DNA sequences in this sample as well. The chain couples TRBV7-9 to TRBJ1-1, with unresolved D. Trimming cost V 5 bases and J 7 bases, with 8 bases left between them. Germline CDR1 is SEHNR and CDR2 is FQNEAQ (reference sequence). The CDR3 covers 11 residues. The CDR3 coding sequence is TGTGCCAGCAGCCTTACTGGTGAAGCTTTCTTT. As protein: CASSLTGEAFF.

This chain uses TRBV5-6 with TRBJ1-6, with TRBD1 as a possible D gene (5 bases). Between the trimmed V and J ends, which lost 2 bases and 7 bases, there was a span of 13 bases. The CDR3 consists of 15 residues. CDR1 SGHDT and CDR2 YYEEEE come from the germline V gene. CDR3 nucleotide sequence: TGTGCCAGCAGCTTAGAGCAGGGTCTCAATTCACCCCTCCACTTT. Translating it yields CASSLEQGLNSPLHF.

This chain links TRBV5-8 with TRBJ1-2; D unclear. The CDR3 has 13 residues. Germline values: CDR1 SGHTS, CDR2 YDEGEE. V lost 1 base and J 8 bases, leaving 12 bases between the germline ends. The CDR3, as DNA: TGTGCCAGCAGCTTGAGAGGTGGGAGAGGCTACACCTTC. This encodes CASSLRGGRGYTF.

The J gene is TRBJ2-3, the V gene TRBV30, with 7 nucleotides matching TRBD1. The germline V gene has CDR1 GTSNPN and CDR2 SVGIG (reference sequence). Unmatched junction bases numbered 9, after V lost 3 bases and J lost 0 bases. This CDR3 is 16 amino acids long. The CDR3 sequence is CAWSTTDRDSTDTQYF. In DNA, the CDR3 is TGTGCCTGGAGCACGACAGACAGGGACAGCACAGATACGCAGTATTTT.

The CDR3 loop reads CASSGPGTGGTGELFF. For the CDR3, the DNA is TGTGCCAGCAGTGGCCCCGGGACAGGGGGAACCGGGGAGCTGTTTTTT. The chain couples TRBV2 to TRBJ2-2; 11 bases line up with TRBD1. This CDR3 spans 16 amino acids. Germline trimming cut 4 bases from V and 5 bases from J; bases unmatched to any gene: 6. Per germline, CDR1 SNHLY and CDR2 FYNNEI. Filled out from reference TRBV2 and TRBJ2-2, the complete variable domain reads EPEVTQTPSHQVTQMGQEVILRCVPISNHLYFYWYRQILGQKVEFLVSFYNNEISEKSEIFDDQFSVERPDGSNFTLKIRSTKLEDSAMYFCASSGPGTGGTGELFFGEGSRLTVL.

This clone was seen just once. This sequence joins TRBV4-1 and TRBJ2-3; TRBD1 matches 9 bases. With 0 bases clipped from V and 6 bases from J, the junction kept 10 bases outside the gene matches. CDR3 length equals 17 residues. Germline assignment: CDR1 MGHRA and CDR2 YSYEKL. The chain's CDR3 is CASSQEIRQGGFDTQYF. The CDR3 coding sequence is TGCGCCAGCAGCCAAGAAATAAGACAGGGGGGTTTTGATACGCAGTATTTT.

The J gene is TRBJ2-2, the V gene TRBV4-3; D is uncertain. V gave up 0 bases and J gave up 5 bases, with 7 bases separating them. The germline CDR1 and CDR2 sequences are LGHNA and YSLEER. CDR3 size: 14 residues. This CDR3 is CASSQEVETGELFF. For the CDR3, the DNA is TGCGCCAGCAGCCAAGAGGTAGAAACCGGGGAGCTGTTTTTT.

The chain uses TRBV29-1 and TRBJ2-7; TRBD2 matches 11 bases. CDR1 SQVTM and CDR2 ANQGSEA come from the germline V gene. This CDR3 spans 16 amino acids. V lost 5 bases, J lost 6 bases, and 15 bases stayed unmatched. The CDR3 DNA reads TGCAGCGTTTCCACCTTTTTAGCGGGAGGGCCTGTCGAGCAGTACTTC. This translates into CSVSTFLAGGPVEQYF.

This sequence joins TRBV28 and TRBJ2-1, with a possible D match to TRBD1 (6 bases). V dropped 5 bases and J dropped 7 bases, with 9 bases sitting between them. Per germline, CDR1 MDHEN and CDR2 SYDVKM. The CDR3 loop spans 12 amino acids. CDR3 region: CASSPQGNEQFF. The CDR3 DNA sequence: TGTGCCAGCAGTCCACAGGGAAATGAGCAGTTCTTC.

V gene TRBV27 combines with J gene TRBJ2-7, with TRBD1 matching over 9 bases. There are 13 residues in the CDR3. Germline V gene sequence: CDR1 MNHEY, CDR2 SMNVEV (reference sequence). The junction had 8 bases not matched to a gene; V was cut back by 8 bases and J by 6 bases. This chain's CDR3 is CASGLTGGSEQYF. For the CDR3, the DNA is TGTGCCAGCGGGTTAACAGGGGGCTCCGAGCAGTACTTC.

The genes are TRBV28 and TRBJ1-2, with unresolved D. The germline CDR1 and CDR2 sequences are MDHEN and SYDVKM. V lost 5 bases, J lost 3 bases, and 13 bases lay in between. The CDR3 runs 14 residues. The CDR3 loop reads CASSTDTGYYGYTF. Here the CDR3 DNA reads TGTGCCAGCAGTACCGACACCGGGTACTATGGCTACACCTTC.

The chain combines TRBV7-2 with TRBJ1-1; D is uncertain. Germline V gene sequence: CDR1 SGHTA, CDR2 FQGNSA. The V end was cut by 1 base, the J end by 1 base, with 10 bases between. There are 15 residues in the CDR3. The CDR3 protein is CASSLEYRWNTEAFF. The CDR3 DNA is TGTGCCAGCAGCTTAGAATACAGATGGAACACTGAAGCTTTCTTT.

The rearrangement uses TRBV10-3 and TRBJ1-2; the D is unclear. Trimming stripped 4 bases from V and 5 bases from J, with 5 bases between. This CDR3 has 11 residues. Germline CDR1 ENHRY, CDR2 SYGVKD. The CDR3 region is CAISVEYGYTF. The CDR3 nucleotides are TGTGCCATCAGTGTTGAATATGGCTACACCTTC.

J is TRBJ2-1 and V is TRBV27, with no clear D. This CDR3 is built from 13 residues. V lost 2 bases and J 8 bases, leaving 10 bases between the germline ends. Germline V gives CDR1 MNHEY, CDR2 SMNVEV (reference sequence). This CDR3 reads CASSLIASDEQFF. CDR3 in DNA: TGTGCCAGCAGTTTAATAGCAAGCGATGAGCAGTTCTTC.

The chain employs TRBV11-2 and TRBJ1-2, with 10 bases lining up with TRBD1. In germline, CDR1 is SGHAT, CDR2 FQNNGV. V lost 8 bases to trimming and J lost 1 base; unmatched junction nucleotides: 4. The length of the CDR3 is 14 residues. CDR3 DNA sequence: TGTGCCAGCCGTGGGACAGGGGATAACTATGGCTACACCTTC. Its protein is CASRGTGDNYGYTF.

The chain employs TRBV30 and TRBJ2-3, with a weak D call TRBD2 (6 bases). The V end was cut by 2 bases, the J end by 2 bases, with 11 bases between. In germline, CDR1 is GTSNPN, CDR2 SVGIG (reference sequence). The CDR3 totals 14 residues. Here the CDR3 reads CAWSLAGYTDTQYF. CDR3 sequence (DNA): TGTGCCTGGAGTCTGGCGGGGTACACAGATACGCAGTATTTT.

The chain couples TRBV13 to TRBJ2-1; 7 bases fit TRBD2. The CDR3 has 15 residues. Per germline, CDR1 PRHDT and CDR2 FYEKMQ (reference sequence). Trimming took 1 base from V and 4 from J; bases not matched to a gene: 4. This chain's CDR3 is CASSLDGRSYNEQFF. In nucleotides, the CDR3 is TGTGCCAGCAGCTTAGACGGGAGGTCGTACAATGAGCAGTTCTTC.

The chain uses TRBV9 and TRBJ2-6; D is unclear. V was clipped by 3 bases and J by 0 bases, with 10 bases between them. Germline V lookup: CDR1 SGDLS, CDR2 YYNGEE. The CDR3 runs 16 residues. CDR3 nucleotide sequence: TGTGCCAGCAGCGGTACTGGGCGCTCTGGGGCCAACGTCCTGACTTTC. Translated, it gives CASSGTGRSGANVLTF.

The chain uses TRBV2 and TRBJ2-7, with 8 bases aligning to TRBD1. There are 15 residues in the CDR3. Germline V CDR1 and CDR2: SNHLY, FYNNEI. Trimming at V came to 6 bases and at J to 3 bases, leaving 10 bases not matched to a gene. The CDR3 loop is CASSEGQGASYEQYF. Here the CDR3 DNA reads TGTGCCAGCAGCGAGGGGCAGGGGGCTAGCTACGAGCAGTACTTC.

The rearrangement uses TRBV18 and TRBJ2-1; D uncertain. Germline V gene sequence: CDR1 KGHSH, CDR2 LQKENI. V gave up 2 bases and J gave up 7 bases, with 6 bases separating them. The CDR3 loop spans 12 amino acids. The CDR3 loop reads CASSPALNEQFF. For the CDR3, the DNA is TGTGCCAGCTCACCAGCTTTAAATGAGCAGTTCTTC. Full variable domain (outside the CDR3, taken from reference TRBV18 and TRBJ2-1): NAGVMQNPRHLVRRRGQEARLRCSPMKGHSHVYWYRQLPEEGLKFMVYLQKENIIDESGMPKERFSAEFPKEGPSILRIQQVVRGDSAAYFCASSPALNEQFFGPGTRLTVL.

This rearrangement joins TRBV19 to TRBJ2-2; no firm D call. Looked up from germline, CDR1 is LNHDA and CDR2 is SQIVND (reference sequence). CDR3 size: 15 residues. Trimming took off 3 bases at V and 0 bases at J, with 8 bases between the two ends. CDR3 region: CASSILSANTGELFF. In nucleotides, the CDR3 is TGTGCCAGTAGTATCCTCAGCGCGAACACCGGGGAGCTGTTTTTT.

The rearrangement uses TRBV7-9 and TRBJ1-5; 9 nucleotides agree with TRBD1. The germline V gene encodes CDR1 SEHNR and CDR2 FQNEAQ (reference sequence). V lost 5 bases to trimming and J lost 5 bases; unmatched junction nucleotides: 4. There are 14 residues in the CDR3. CDR3 protein: CASSQGQGHQPQHF. In DNA, the CDR3 is TGTGCCAGCAGCCAGGGACAGGGTCATCAGCCCCAGCATTTT.

This chain joins TRBV6-5 and TRBJ2-1; 10 nucleotides agree with TRBD2. The junction had 4 bases not matched to a gene; V was cut back by 0 bases and J by 8 bases. Germline V gene data show CDR1 as MNHEY and CDR2 as SVGAGI. There are 15 residues in the CDR3. The CDR3 region is CASSYSKLAGYEQFF. The CDR3 bases are TGTGCCAGCAGTTACTCGAAACTAGCGGGGTATGAGCAGTTCTTC.

The V call is TRBV6-1, the J call TRBJ1-2; no firm D call. CDR3 length: 13 residues. V was shortened by 2 bases and J by 6 bases, with 10 bases between the two germline ends. Germline CDR1 is MNHNS and CDR2 is SASEGT. For the CDR3, the DNA is TGTGCCAGCAGTGAAATATTGGGCAATGGCTACACCTTC. Its translation is CASSEILGNGYTF.

This chain connects TRBV29-1 to TRBJ1-3; TRBD1 is a possible D gene (5 bases). Trimming stripped 5 bases from V and 0 bases from J, with 17 bases between. This CDR3 is built from 16 residues. Germline V gene sequence: CDR1 SQVTM, CDR2 ANQGSEA. The CDR3 sequence is CSVIGADHHSGNTIYF. The CDR3 region has the DNA TGCAGCGTTATTGGGGCGGATCATCACTCTGGAAACACCATATATTTT.